This T cell receptor (beta chain) emerged from a study of neurological immune-mediated disorders. TCRdb called the 5' RACE reads again in MiXCR, with one record for every CDR3 protein. The table has tens of thousands of distinct CDR3 sequences, around 3.5% seen once. This clonotype has only a few counts. The V and J ends lost 0 bases and 7 bases respectively, with 18 bases between them. Germline values: CDR1 DFQATT, CDR2 SNEGSKA (reference sequence). The CDR3 covers 15 residues. The sequence came from a woman between 45 and 60 years old with multiple sclerosis. What was sequenced was PBMCs. The V call is TRBV20-1, the J call TRBJ1-2, with a possible D match to TRBD1 (6 bases). DNA for the CDR3: TGCAGTGCTAGAGACCCCCTCTGGACAGCTGGTGGCTACACCTTC. This translates into CSARDPLWTAGGYTF.